This TCR beta chain is from a study of blood T cells in healthy people across ages. Findings and limits, study-wide: Researchers deemed the diversity estimates from one million T cells underestimates. PBMCs went unsorted, and a conclusive naive versus antigen-experienced comparison was therefore prevented.

The germline CDR1 and CDR2 sequences are SGDLS and YYNGEE. The CDR3 runs 13 residues. The germline V and J ends were trimmed by 4 bases and 8 bases, with 10 bases remaining between them. Primers used in a second PCR of about 7 to 11 cycles were a sample-barcoded 5' primer and a J-beta primer mix. Each cDNA molecule was tagged by a template-switch adaptor that had 12 random nucleotides. MiXCR was run by TCRdb on the 5' RACE reads, yielding one entry per CDR3 protein. The sample has roughly 2 million distinct CDR3 sequences, around 50% seen once. Drawing of peripheral blood yielded about 9.6 milliliters from each donor. This clonotype appeared a single time. Antigen: not known.

Sequenced material: blood. The chain combines TRBV9 with TRBJ1-6; D not certain. This receptor was identified in a woman in her thirties or forties in good health. CDR3 in DNA: TGTGCCAGCAGCTCCCAAGACTATTCACCCCTCCACTTT. Translated, it gives CASSSQDYSPLHF.